Listed here are 23 T cell receptor beta chains from one sample, sequenced in a study of PD-L1 blockade in urothelial cancer. This sample's time point: pretreatment peripheral blood. Produced via immunoSEQ multiplex PCR; TCRdb's table is partial and in-frame only. The sample lists about 33,000 clones, over 70% occurring once. This sample comprised PBMCs, obtained around atezolizumab (anti-PD-L1) treatment. These receptors all stem from a man between 60 and 75 years old with urothelial cancer.

The V gene is TRBV11-2, the J gene TRBJ2-5; 13 bases line up with TRBD2. Trimming removed 2 bases from V and 0 bases from J; junction bases left unmatched: 0. The CDR3 has 16 residues. CDR1 SGHAT and CDR2 FQNNGV come from the germline V gene. The chain's CDR3 is CASSLTSGRDQETQYF. In DNA, the CDR3 is TGTGCCAGCAGCTTAACTAGCGGGAGGGACCAAGAGACCCAGTACTTC.

J is TRBJ2-1 and V is TRBV4-2; TRBD2 aligns across 13 bases. This CDR3 has 18 amino acids. Trimming removed 0 bases from V and 9 bases from J; junction bases left unmatched: 11. The germline gives CDR1 LGHNA, CDR2 YNFKEQ. The CDR3 reads CASSQEGLAGIRGSEQFF. In nucleotides, the CDR3 is TGTGCCAGCAGCCAAGAGGGACTAGCGGGAATTAGGGGGTCTGAGCAGTTCTTC.

Only one count was recorded for this clone. V is TRBV28 and J is TRBJ1-2, with D tentatively TRBD1 (6 bases). Per germline, CDR1 MDHEN and CDR2 SYDVKM. V lost 3 bases and J lost 5, with 16 bases in between. This CDR3 has 15 residues. The CDR3 nucleotides are TGTGCCAGCAGTTTTTCGGGCAGGGGTGGGTATGGCTACACCTTC. Protein sequence: CASSFSGRGGYGYTF.

This clone was observed a few times. This chain uses TRBV19 with TRBJ1-5, with 9 bases matching TRBD1. With 4 bases clipped from V and 7 bases from J, the junction kept 8 bases outside the gene matches. Germline V gene data show CDR1 as LNHDA and CDR2 as SQIVND (reference sequence). The CDR3 covers 15 residues. The CDR3 is CASSKGQGGFQPQHF. In DNA form, the CDR3 reads TGTGCCAGTAGTAAGGGACAGGGCGGCTTCCAGCCCCAGCATTTT.

This sequence joins TRBV6-5 and TRBJ2-7, with a possible D match to TRBD2 (6 bases). Germline CDR1 reads MNHEY; CDR2 reads SVGAGI. The CDR3 is 15 residues long. V lost 9 bases, J lost 0 bases, and 18 bases lay in between. The CDR3 is CASSSPAGTSYEQYF. CDR3 bases: TGTGCCAGTTCCTCCCCAGCGGGCACCTCCTACGAGCAGTACTTC.

The chain employs TRBV11-2 and TRBJ2-2; 8 bases line up with TRBD1. Germline V CDR1 and CDR2: SGHAT, FQNNGV. The CDR3 sequence is 18 residues long. V was pared by 4 bases and J by 2 bases, with 12 bases of the junction left unmatched. CDR3 DNA: TGTGCCAGCAGCTCCAACCTGGGCCAGGGGGCCAACACCGGGGAGCTGTTTTTT. As protein: CASSSNLGQGANTGELFF.

This sequence joins TRBV5-1 and TRBJ2-7, with 7 bases aligning to TRBD2. J was trimmed by 1 base and V by 4 bases; bases with no gene match: 11. Germline V gene data show CDR1 as SGHRS and CDR2 as YFSETQ. The CDR3 runs to 16 residues. CDR3: CASSPPTSSGSYEQYF. The CDR3 bases are TGCGCCAGCAGCCCCCCGACTAGCAGTGGGTCCTACGAGCAGTACTTC.

The chain combines TRBV19 with TRBJ1-6, with D tentatively TRBD1 (6 bases). Trimming took 6 bases from V and 5 from J, leaving 23 bases between them. Per the germline V gene, CDR1 is LNHDA and CDR2 is SQIVND (reference sequence). The length of the CDR3 is 18 residues. The CDR3 sequence is CASSIKAPIGDNNSPLHF. CDR3 nucleotides: TGTGCCAGTAGCATTAAAGCCCCAATAGGGGACAATAATTCACCCCTCCACTTT.

This clone showed up just a few times. The chain uses TRBV9 and TRBJ2-2; 7 positions agree with TRBD2. The CDR3 runs 15 residues. V was pared by 3 bases and J by 5 bases, with 7 bases of the junction left unmatched. Germline V gives CDR1 SGDLS, CDR2 YYNGEE. The DNA of the CDR3 is TGTGCCAGCAGCGCGGTCAGCGGGATAACCGGGGAGCTGTTTTTT. Translating gives CASSAVSGITGELFF.

The chain couples TRBV6-5 to TRBJ2-7; D uncertain. The CDR3 spans 15 residues. The V gene lost 5 bases and the J gene lost 0 bases, with 14 bases spanning the gap. The germline V gene has CDR1 MNHEY and CDR2 SVGAGI. CDR3 region: CASSKEPLSSYEQYF. CDR3 DNA: TGTGCCAGCAGTAAGGAGCCCTTGAGCTCCTACGAGCAGTACTTC.

This chain joins TRBV6-5 and TRBJ1-1, with D possibly matching TRBD1 (5 bases). The CDR3 runs to 14 residues. V dropped 5 bases and J dropped 4 bases, with 14 bases sitting between them. Germline lookup yields CDR1 MNHEY and CDR2 SVGAGI. CDR3 DNA sequence: TGTGCCAGCAGTCCCCGGCTAGGGGCCACTGAAGCTTTCTTT. Its translation is CASSPRLGATEAFF.

This chain joins TRBV5-5 and TRBJ2-3; 8 bases are shared with TRBD1. This CDR3 is 15 amino acids long. Germline V lookup: CDR1 SGHKS, CDR2 YYEKEE (reference sequence). Trimming took 4 bases from V and 3 from J; bases not matched to a gene: 7. CDR3 protein: CASSHRDRMTDTQYF. CDR3 DNA sequence: TGTGCCAGCAGCCACCGGGACAGGATGACAGATACGCAGTATTTT.

The V and J genes are TRBV7-9 and TRBJ2-7; 7 nucleotides align to TRBD1. Germline CDR1 reads SEHNR; CDR2 reads FQNEAQ (reference sequence). The CDR3 runs 16 residues. Trimming took 1 base from V and 0 from J; bases not matched to a gene: 6. CDR3 in amino acids: CASSLVETGSSYEQYF. In nucleotides, the CDR3 is TGTGCCAGCAGCTTAGTTGAGACAGGGAGCTCCTACGAGCAGTACTTC.

This clone was detected only once. The J gene is TRBJ2-1, the V gene TRBV10-2; TRBD2 might be the D (7 bases). The V end was cut by 6 bases, the J end by 4 bases, with 22 bases between. The germline V gene has CDR1 WSHSY and CDR2 SAAADI. This CDR3 region has 17 residues. The CDR3 is CASRDTLGGASYNEQFF. In DNA form, the CDR3 reads TGCGCCAGCAGAGACACGTTAGGGGGGGCCTCTTACAATGAGCAGTTCTTC.

The chain recombines TRBV5-6 with TRBJ2-3; 7 bases line up with TRBD1. The CDR3 runs to 14 residues. Germline-derived CDR1 and CDR2 are SGHDT and YYEEEE. V lost 4 bases, J lost 2 bases, and 4 bases stayed unmatched. The CDR3 DNA reads TGTGCCAGCAGCCCGGGACAGTTCACAGATACGCAGTATTTT. Encoded protein: CASSPGQFTDTQYF.

The chain combines TRBV4-1 with TRBJ2-5, with TRBD2 matching over 15 bases. V dropped 1 base and J dropped 4; count of bases not matched to a gene: 7. The CDR3 length is 18 residues. The germline gives CDR1 MGHRA, CDR2 YSYEKL. As DNA, the CDR3 is TGCGCCAGCAGCCAAGTAAACCTGGGACTAGCGGGAGGAGAGACCCAGTACTTC. Its translation: CASSQVNLGLAGGETQYF.

V and J are TRBV5-1 and TRBJ1-1; D is perhaps TRBD1 (6 bases). Germline values: CDR1 SGHRS, CDR2 YFSETQ. V shed 5 bases and J shed 8 bases, with 13 bases lying between them. The CDR3 has 12 residues. CDR3: CASRTTGGEAFF. The CDR3, as DNA: TGCGCCAGCAGAACGACAGGCGGAGAAGCTTTCTTT.

The chain carries TRBV10-1 and TRBJ1-5, with 8 bases matching TRBD1. With 5 bases clipped from V and 4 bases from J, the junction kept 1 base outside the gene matches. The CDR3 is made up of 13 amino acids. Looked up from germline, CDR1 is WNHNN and CDR2 is SYGVQD (reference sequence). CDR3: CASSRQGNQPQHF. CDR3 nucleotides: TGCGCCAGCAGTAGACAGGGGAATCAGCCCCAGCATTTT.

The count of this clone is one. The V gene is TRBV5-1, the J gene TRBJ1-1, with TRBD1 as a possible D gene (6 bases). Germline V gene sequence: CDR1 SGHRS, CDR2 YFSETQ. The CDR3 contains 16 residues. With 2 bases removed from V and 4 bases from J, the gap between germline ends came to 18 bases. In DNA form, the CDR3 reads TGCGCCAGCAGCTTTAGGGCAGCTGAACAGGGCACTGAAGCTTTCTTT. The encoded protein is CASSFRAAEQGTEAFF.

The chain links TRBV6-5 to TRBJ1-6, with no clear D. This CDR3 spans 14 amino acids. CDR1 is MNHEY, CDR2 SVGAGI, per germline. V lost 6 bases to trimming and J lost 9 bases, with 15 bases between them. CDR3 sequence reads: CASRNHVPGSPLHF. The CDR3 DNA is TGTGCCAGCAGAAATCACGTCCCGGGTTCACCCCTCCACTTT.

This clone was counted once. This chain joins TRBV7-2 and TRBJ1-4, with TRBD1 matching 11 bases. V was pared by 5 bases and J by 11 bases, with 13 bases of the junction left unmatched. There are 16 residues in the CDR3. Germline V CDR1 and CDR2: SGHTA, FQGNSA. The CDR3 DNA reads TGTGCCAGCAGCCCCACCCTGGACAGGGGGCGCGGGAAACTGTTTTTT. It encodes CASSPTLDRGRGKLFF.

This clone was observed a handful of times. The chain couples TRBV7-9 to TRBJ2-7; TRBD1 might be the D (5 bases). V was clipped by 2 bases and J by 4 bases, with 21 bases between them. The V gene's germline CDR1 is SEHNR and CDR2 FQNEAQ (reference sequence). The CDR3 loop spans 17 amino acids. The CDR3 here is CASSLQLNWGNPYEQYF. In nucleotides, the CDR3 is TGTGCCAGCAGCTTACAACTCAATTGGGGCAACCCTTACGAGCAGTACTTC. Supplemented by reference TRBV7-9 and TRBJ2-7, the full variable domain reads DTGVSQNPRHKITKRGQNVTFRCDPISEHNRLYWYRQTLGQGPEFLTYFQNEAQLEKSRLLSDRFSAERPKGSFSTLEIQRTEQGDSAMYLCASSLQLNWGNPYEQYFGPGTRLTVT.

This rearrangement joins TRBV25-1 to TRBJ2-1, with 11 nucleotides matching TRBD2. Germline CDR1 is MGHDK and CDR2 is SYGVNS. After removal of 6 bases from V and 15 bases from J, the junction contained 10 bases not matched to a gene. The CDR3 is 13 amino acids. The CDR3 protein is CASSDPGLAASFF. CDR3 in DNA: TGTGCCAGCAGCGATCCGGGACTAGCGGCCTCGTTCTTC. Combining the CDR3 with reference TRBV25-1 and TRBJ2-1 gives the whole variable domain EADIYQTPRYLVIGTGKKITLECSQTMGHDKMYWYQQDPGMELHLIHYSYGVNSTEKGDLSSESTVSRIRTEHFPLTLESARPSHTSQYLCASSDPGLAASFFGPGTRLTVL.